This T cell receptor (beta chain) is drawn from a study of naive and memory T cell subsets. The study's findings and limits: Possibly reflecting memory cells re-expressing CD45RA, a few larger clonotypes occurred in naive repertoires, especially CD8. Activation and differentiation may alter RNA-based TCR counts. Gini index rose across naive, CM, EM and EMRA in CD4 and CD8.

With regard to this clonotype: The antigen is undetermined.

Both TRBC1 and TRBC2 were covered by a beta constant-region primer of two equimolar oligonucleotides. Nested alpha and beta constant-region primers with the SP2 primer drove four PCR rounds on ligated cDNA. MiXCR was run by TCRdb on the UMI-ligation and nested PCR reads, yielding one entry per CDR3 protein. The data show about 99,000 distinct CDR3 sequences, approximately 15% seen once. V was trimmed by 5 bases and J by 4 bases, leaving 24 bases between them. Germline CDR1 is SEHNR and CDR2 is FQNEAQ (reference sequence). This CDR3 contains 17 residues. The gene calls are TRBV7-9 and TRBJ2-7; either TRBD1 or TRBD2 may fit D (5 bases each). The sequenced material came from naive CD8+ T cells from blood. This TCR derives from a human donor in good health. The CDR3 region is CASSQNYFRDRKYEQYF. The CDR3 DNA reads TGTGCCAGCAGCCAAAACTATTTCCGGGACCGAAAGTACGAGCAGTACTTC.